The clone carrying this T cell receptor (beta chain) was counted only a few times. Its specificity is not known. The source of the sample is a study of long-term antiretroviral therapy in people with HIV. Study-wide context: The study's earliest collections predate the 2015 immediate-ART recommendation by about a decade.

CDR3 length: 16 amino acids. J lost 7 bases, V lost 4 bases, and 12 bases had no gene match. From germline, CDR1 is SGDLS and CDR2 YYNGEE. Survey level was the resolution at which the v3.0 immunoSEQ assay ran. Clones were read by immunoSEQ multiplex PCR, and TCRdb kept only the in-frame ones, dropping some. The repertoire holds nearly 20,000 clones, with less than 85% as singletons. In each sample, about 0.9-10 million cryopreserved PBMC were present before DNA extraction. The study, taken as a whole, reports: Within the repertoire, clones expanded before ART were dominant at all time points. Collection of the blood, which took place between about 2003 and 2017, possibly occurred under older ART regimens.

The material sequenced was unsorted PBMCs, taken 0.2 years after starting antiretroviral therapy. This receptor was obtained from a woman between 35 and 50 years old with HIV. This chain links TRBV9 with TRBJ2-1; 9 bases match TRBD1. For the CDR3, the DNA is TGTGCCAGCAGCCTTCAGTCCGGGACAGGGAAGAATGAGCAGTTCTTC. This codes for CASSLQSGTGKNEQFF.